Listed below are T cell receptor beta chains from one sample, sequenced in a study of cytomegalovirus exposure and HLA in healthy donors. Using immunoSEQ multiplex PCR, the repertoire was profiled, and TCRdb retains in-frame clones only, with some absent. The sample records roughly 240,000 clones, about 88% being singletons. Sequenced sample: PBMCs. The receptors shown here come from a girl aged 2 to 10 in good health and CMV-seronegative. Both conserved end residues are part of each CDR3. The D gene is left open where the match is weak. Clone size, where shown, is once, few, many, or a class for clones that have expanded.

d_call j_call v_call clone_size cdr3_nt cdr3_aa
TRBD1 TRBJ1-5 TRBV2 once TGTGCCAGCAGTGAAAGGGGGACAGGGGCTCAGGGTCAGCCCCAGCATTTT CASSERGTGAQGQPQHF
TRBD1 TRBJ1-1 TRBV18 . TGTGCCAGCTTGACCGGGACAGAGAACACTGAAGCTTTCTTT CASLTGTENTEAFF
. TRBJ1-2 TRBV5-1 . TGCGCCAGCAGCTCCGGGAACTATGGCTACACCTTC CASSSGNYGYTF
TRBD1 TRBJ1-1 TRBV5-1 . TGCGCCAGCAGCCGGGACAGGGGGCCCACTGAAGCTTTCTTT CASSRDRGPTEAFF
TRBD2 TRBJ2-5 TRBV7-3 few TGTGCCAGCAGCCAGAAGGGACTAGCGGGGGAGGGGACCCAGTACTTC CASSQKGLAGEGTQYF
. TRBJ1-1 TRBV7-9 . TGTGCCAGCAGCTTAGCGTCGTGGGGGGACGGTGGGACTGAAGCTTTCTTT CASSLASWGDGGTEAFF
. TRBJ2-5 TRBV30 few TGTGCCTGGAGCTCAGGACAACAAGAGACCCAGTACTTC CAWSSGQQETQYF
TRBD1 TRBJ2-5 TRBV9 once TGTGCCAGCAGCGTAGAGCCCTTAGGGGACAGGGTCGGGACCCAGTACTTC CASSVEPLGDRVGTQYF
TRBD1 TRBJ2-5 TRBV5-5 . TGTGCCAGCAGTACCGGGACAGTAACTCAAGAGACCCAGTACTTC CASSTGTVTQETQYF
TRBD1 TRBJ1-2 TRBV9 . TGTGCCAGCAGCGTAGTTGGACAGGGCTCTGGCTACACCTTC CASSVVGQGSGYTF
. TRBJ2-2 TRBV27 . TGTGCCAGCAGTTTCGGCGGGGAGCTGTTTTTT CASSFGGELFF
. TRBJ2-7 TRBV7-3 . TGTGCCAGCAGCTTAGTGGGCCGAGCCTACGAGCAGTACTTC CASSLVGRAYEQYF
. TRBJ1-2 TRBV30 . TGTGCCTGGAGTGTGAACAGGGGCTACACCTTC CAWSVNRGYTF
TRBD1 TRBJ1-5 TRBV30 . TGTGCCTGGAGTGGACAGGGAAATCAGCCCCAGCATTTT CAWSGQGNQPQHF
TRBD1 TRBJ1-1 TRBV10-1 . TGCGCCAGCAGCAGTCAGGCCAGGGGGACTGAAGCTTTCTTT CASSSQARGTEAFF
TRBD2 TRBJ2-3 TRBV29-1 . TGCAGCGCCCTGCAGGGAGGGAGCACAGATACGCAGTATTTT CSALQGGSTDTQYF
TRBD2 TRBJ2-3 TRBV5-6 . TGTGCCAGCAGCTTCCGGGGGGGCCGGGCAGATACGCAGTATTTT CASSFRGGRADTQYF
. TRBJ2-7 TRBV5-4 . TGTGCCAGCAGTATAGGCGTCCCGGGGGTCTACGAGCAGTACTTC CASSIGVPGVYEQYF
. TRBJ1-5 TRBV7-8 . TGTGCCAGCTCTCATAACAGGTCGGATCAGCCCCAGCATTTT CASSHNRSDQPQHF
. TRBJ1-1 TRBV11-2 . TGTGCCAGCAGCTTACAGGGAATGAACACTGAAGCTTTCTTT CASSLQGMNTEAFF
. TRBJ2-7 TRBV6-5 . TGTGCCAGCAGTCCAGGCAGGTGGGACGAGCAGTACTTC CASSPGRWDEQYF
. TRBJ2-7 TRBV5-1 once TGCGCCAGCAGCCGCGGTAGGGGTACCAAATCCTACGAGCAGTACTTC CASSRGRGTKSYEQYF
TRBD1 TRBJ1-4 TRBV10-2 . TGCGCCAGCAGCCGGGACAGGGTTAATGAAAAACTGTTTTTT CASSRDRVNEKLFF
TRBD1 TRBJ2-3 TRBV5-1 few TGCGCCAGCAGCTTTGGCGGGACAGGCCAGTATTTT CASSFGGTGQYF
TRBD2 TRBJ2-3 TRBV2 once TGTGCCAGCAGTGCCGGACTAGCGGGGAGGGATACGCAGTATTTT CASSAGLAGRDTQYF
. TRBJ1-6 TRBV7-9 once TGTGCCAGCAGCCCAGAGAACAGGCAAAATTCACCCCTCCACTTT CASSPENRQNSPLHF
TRBD1 TRBJ2-1 TRBV9 once TGTGCCAGCAGCGTAGGGGGGACAGGGGGTTACAATGAGCAGTTCTTC CASSVGGTGGYNEQFF